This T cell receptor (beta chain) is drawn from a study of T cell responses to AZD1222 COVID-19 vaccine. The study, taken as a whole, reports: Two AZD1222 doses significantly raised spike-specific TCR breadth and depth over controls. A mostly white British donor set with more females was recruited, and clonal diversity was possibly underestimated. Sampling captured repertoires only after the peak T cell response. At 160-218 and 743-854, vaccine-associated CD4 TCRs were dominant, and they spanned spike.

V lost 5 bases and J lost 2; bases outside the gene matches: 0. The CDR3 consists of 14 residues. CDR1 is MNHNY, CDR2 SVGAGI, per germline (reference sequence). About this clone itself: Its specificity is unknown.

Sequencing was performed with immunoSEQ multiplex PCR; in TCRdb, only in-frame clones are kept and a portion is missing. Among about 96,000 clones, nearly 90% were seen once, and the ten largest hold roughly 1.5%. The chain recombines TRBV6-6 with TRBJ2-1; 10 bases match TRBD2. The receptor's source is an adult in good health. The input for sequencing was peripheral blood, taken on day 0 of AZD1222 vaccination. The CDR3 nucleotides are TGTGCCAGCAGTAGCGGGGGGGCCTACAATGAGCAGTTCTTC. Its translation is CASSSGGAYNEQFF.